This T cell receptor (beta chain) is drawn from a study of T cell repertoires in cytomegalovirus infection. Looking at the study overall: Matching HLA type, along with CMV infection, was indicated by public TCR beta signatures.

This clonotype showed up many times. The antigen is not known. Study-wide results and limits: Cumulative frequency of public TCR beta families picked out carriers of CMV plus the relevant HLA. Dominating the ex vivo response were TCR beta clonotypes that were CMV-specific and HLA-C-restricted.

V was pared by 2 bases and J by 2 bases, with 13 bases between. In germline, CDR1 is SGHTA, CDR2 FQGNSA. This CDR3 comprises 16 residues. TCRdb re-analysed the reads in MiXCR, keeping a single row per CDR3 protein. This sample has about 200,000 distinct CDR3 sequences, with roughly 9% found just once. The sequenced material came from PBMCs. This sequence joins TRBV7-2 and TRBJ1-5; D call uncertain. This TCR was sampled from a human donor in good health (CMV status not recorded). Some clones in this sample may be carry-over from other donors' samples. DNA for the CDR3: TGTGCCAGCAGCTTATTTGCGGGCAGCGGCAATCAGCCCCAGCATTTT. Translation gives CASSLFAGSGNQPQHF.